This T cell receptor (beta chain) was sequenced during a study of blood T cell repertoires in COVID-19. Whole-study context: COVID-19 samples from acute and convalescent phases originated in the United States, Italy and Spain. PBMCs, B-cell-depleted T cells, or T cells were the source of the cDNA or gDNA that made up the material.

The CDR3 totals 14 residues. In the original workflow: Amplification of reference gene primers provided the estimated nucleated cell counts. Generated by immunoSEQ multiplex PCR, the TCRdb table keeps only in-frame clones and is missing some. V and J calls and clone size come straight from that table; D and trimming were deduced from the DNA. This repertoire shows 100,000 or so clones, about 81% found once; its top ten account for 15% to 20%. The sequence derives from a woman aged 60-70 years with acute or convalescent COVID-19. J is TRBJ2-3 and V is TRBV21-1; whether TRBD1, the table's D call, matches the DNA was not checked. TRBV21-1 constitutes a pseudogene. Sequenced input: peripheral blood. CDR3 sequence: CASSKGASTDTQYF. CDR3 DNA sequence: TGTGCCAGCAGCAAGGGCGCTAGCACAGATACGCAGTATTTT.